A selection of T cell receptor beta chains follows, all from one sample in a study of blood T cell repertoires in COVID-19. Produced via immunoSEQ multiplex PCR; TCRdb's table is partial and in-frame only. The sample includes almost 85,000 clones, about 86% seen only once; the top ten take about 42%. The sample comprised peripheral blood. The source of these receptors is a man older than 75 with active or convalescent COVID-19. Both conserved end residues are part of each CDR3. The D gene is left open where the match is weak. The size field is filled for only some rows; it gives once, few, many or a size class.

DNA,CDR3,V,D,J,size
TGTGCCAGCTCACCAGCCGAGGGCGAGCAGTACTTC,CASSPAEGEQYF,TRBV18,NA,TRBJ2-7,NA
TGTGCCAGCAGCTTGGACACCTATGGCTACACCTTC,CASSLDTYGYTF,TRBV5-5,NA,TRBJ1-2,NA
TGTGCCAGTAGTATAGTCACGGATCAGCCCCAGCATTTT,CASSIVTDQPQHF,TRBV19,NA,TRBJ1-5,NA
TGTGCCAGCAGTTTAACGGGGGAAGCTTTCTTT,CASSLTGEAFF,TRBV12-3/TRBV12-4,NA,TRBJ1-1,NA
TGCGCCAGCAGCCAAGATATGTTCAGTCAAGAGACCCAGTACTTC,CASSQDMFSQETQYF,TRBV4-3,NA,TRBJ2-5,NA
TGTGCCAGCAGCTCAAGCAGGGTCACCGGGGAGCTGTTTTTT,CASSSSRVTGELFF,TRBV7-9,NA,TRBJ2-2,NA
TGTGCCAGCAGGGCAGATGGCTACAATGAGCAGTTCTTC,CASRADGYNEQFF,TRBV2,NA,TRBJ2-1,once
TGCGCCAGCAGCCCCTCGGGTCGGTGGGATCAGCCCCAGCATTTT,CASSPSGRWDQPQHF,TRBV5-1,NA,TRBJ1-5,NA
TGTGCCATCGCCTCGACAGGGAACAATCAGCCCCAGCATTTT,CAIASTGNNQPQHF,TRBV19,TRBD1,TRBJ1-5,once
TGTGCCAGCAGCCAAGGGGTAGGGGGCGGCTACACCTTC,CASSQGVGGGYTF,TRBV3-1/TRBV3-2,TRBD1,TRBJ1-2,NA